A selection of T cell receptor beta chains follows, all from one sample in a study of blood T cell repertoires in COVID-19. Here immunoSEQ multiplex PCR was the method, and the copy in TCRdb shows in-frame clones only, minus some. The data show approximately 120,000 clones, around 83% seen once. Input material: peripheral blood. These receptor sequences come from a man aged 55 to 70 with acute or convalescent COVID-19. The CDR3 runs from the conserved cysteine through the conserved F or W.

TRBV2	14	TRBJ1-6	CASSSDRSNSPLHF
TRBV28	14	TRBJ2-7	CASSGLLGLYEQYF
TRBV3-1/TRBV3-2	15	TRBJ2-7	CASSQAGTGTYEQYF
TRBV7-3	15	TRBJ2-1	CASSPSGRIYNEQFF
TRBV25-1	14	TRBJ2-2	CASKATGDTGELFF
TRBV6-5	15	TRBJ1-3	CASSSAGYSGNTIYF
TRBV15	16	TRBJ2-7	CATSRDLPGQGYEQYF
TRBV3-1/TRBV3-2	14	TRBJ2-7	CASRRSGSSYEQYF
TRBV7-2	16	TRBJ2-5	CASSLSSGGYQETQYF
TRBV5-1	16	TRBJ2-2	CASSPDWSVGTGELFF
TRBV3-1/TRBV3-2	15	TRBJ2-5	CASSQELGSVETQYF
TRBV5-1	13	TRBJ2-2	CASQGTNTGELFF
TRBV5-1	16	TRBJ1-1	CASSLWTGNMNTEAFF
TRBV7-8	16	TRBJ1-3	CASSLGLPSSGNTIYF
TRBV5-5	14	TRBJ2-7	CASSFSGASYEQYF
TRBV5-1	15	TRBJ1-6	CASSRGTDNNSPLHF
TRBV2	14	TRBJ2-7	CASSESSGRIEQYF
TRBV5-1	14	TRBJ1-4	CASSLSGAVEKLFF
TRBV30	11	TRBJ1-4	CAWWTGEKLFF
TRBV5-4	13	TRBJ2-3	CASSLAGTDTQYF
TRBV28	15	TRBJ2-1	CASRLEAGFYNEQFF
TRBV6-5	15	TRBJ1-6	CASRQADLLNSPLHF
TRBV24-1	13	TRBJ2-1	CATSDSGQGRQVF
TRBV5-4	13	TRBJ1-2	CASRRLTEDGYTF
TRBV6-6	15	TRBJ2-7	CASRAAGVRDSEQYF
TRBV11-2	18	TRBJ1-6	CASMGGQGIAGLNSPLHF
TRBV5-1	15	TRBJ1-6	CASSTRPGNNSPLHF
TRBV24-1	16	TRBJ2-5	CATSALGQGRQETQYF
TRBV7-9	15	TRBJ2-3	CASSLGVQSTDTQYF
TRBV10-3	14	TRBJ2-2	CAISESRGTGELFF
TRBV7-9	15	TRBJ1-1	CASRAVGRMNTEAFF
TRBV30	14	TRBJ1-3	CACHPRVRGNTIYF
TRBV6-5	16	TRBJ1-6	CASSYSITQVNSPLHF
TRBV5-1	15	TRBJ2-1	CASNLAGGPGNEQFF